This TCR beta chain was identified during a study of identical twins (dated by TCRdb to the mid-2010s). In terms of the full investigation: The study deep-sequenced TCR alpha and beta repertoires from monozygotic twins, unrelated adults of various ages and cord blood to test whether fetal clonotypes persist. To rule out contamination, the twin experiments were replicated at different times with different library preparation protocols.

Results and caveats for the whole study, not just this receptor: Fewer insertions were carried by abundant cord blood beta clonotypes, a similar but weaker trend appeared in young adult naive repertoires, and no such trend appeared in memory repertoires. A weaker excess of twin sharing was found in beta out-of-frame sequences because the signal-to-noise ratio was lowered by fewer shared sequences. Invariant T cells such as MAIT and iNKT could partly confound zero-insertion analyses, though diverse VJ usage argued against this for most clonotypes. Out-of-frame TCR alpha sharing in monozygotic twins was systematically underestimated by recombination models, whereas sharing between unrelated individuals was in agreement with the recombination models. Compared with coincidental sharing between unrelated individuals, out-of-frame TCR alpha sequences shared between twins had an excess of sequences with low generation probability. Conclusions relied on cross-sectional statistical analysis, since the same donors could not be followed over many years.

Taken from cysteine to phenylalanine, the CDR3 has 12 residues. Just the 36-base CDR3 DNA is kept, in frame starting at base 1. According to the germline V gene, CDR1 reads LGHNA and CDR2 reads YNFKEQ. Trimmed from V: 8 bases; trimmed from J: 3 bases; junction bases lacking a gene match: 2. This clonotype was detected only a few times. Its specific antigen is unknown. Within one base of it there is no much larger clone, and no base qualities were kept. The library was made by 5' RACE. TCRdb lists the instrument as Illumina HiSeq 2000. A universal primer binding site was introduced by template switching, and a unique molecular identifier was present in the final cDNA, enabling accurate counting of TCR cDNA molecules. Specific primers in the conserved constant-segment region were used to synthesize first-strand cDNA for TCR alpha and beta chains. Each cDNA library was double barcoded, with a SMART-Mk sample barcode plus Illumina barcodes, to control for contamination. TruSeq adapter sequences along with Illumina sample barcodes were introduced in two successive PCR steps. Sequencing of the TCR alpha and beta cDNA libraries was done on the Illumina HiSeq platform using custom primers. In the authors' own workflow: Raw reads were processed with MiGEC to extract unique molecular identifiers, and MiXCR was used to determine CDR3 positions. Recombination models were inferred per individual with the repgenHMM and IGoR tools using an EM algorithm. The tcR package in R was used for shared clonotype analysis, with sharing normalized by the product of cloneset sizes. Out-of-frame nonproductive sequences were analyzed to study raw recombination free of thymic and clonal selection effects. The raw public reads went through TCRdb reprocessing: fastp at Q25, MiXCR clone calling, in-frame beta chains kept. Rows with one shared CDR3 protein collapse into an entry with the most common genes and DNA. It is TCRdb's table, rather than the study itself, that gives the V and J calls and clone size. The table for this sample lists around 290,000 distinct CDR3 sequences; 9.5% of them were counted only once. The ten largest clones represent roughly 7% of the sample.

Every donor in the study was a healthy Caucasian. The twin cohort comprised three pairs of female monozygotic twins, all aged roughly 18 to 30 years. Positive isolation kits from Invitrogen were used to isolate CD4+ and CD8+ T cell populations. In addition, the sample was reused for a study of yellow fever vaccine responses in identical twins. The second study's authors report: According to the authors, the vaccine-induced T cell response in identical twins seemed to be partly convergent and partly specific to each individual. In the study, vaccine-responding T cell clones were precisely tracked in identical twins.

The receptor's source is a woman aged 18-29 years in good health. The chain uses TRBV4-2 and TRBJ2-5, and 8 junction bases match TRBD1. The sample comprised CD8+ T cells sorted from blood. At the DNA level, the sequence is TGTGCCAGCCAGGGGGCCGAAGAGACCCAGTACTTC. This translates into CASQGAEETQYF.